This T cell receptor (beta chain) was identified in a study of T cell repertoires in cytomegalovirus infection. Study details: In public TCR beta signatures, there were indications of both CMV infection and matching HLA type. General observations from the study: Clonotypes of TCR beta that were HLA-C-restricted and CMV-specific dominated the ex vivo response. Public TCR beta family frequency separated CMV-and-HLA carriers, including in an independent cohort.

This CDR3 contains 13 residues. Germline V gene data show CDR1 as SQVTM and CDR2 as ANQGSEA. Trimming removed 6 bases at V and 2 bases at J, with 12 bases between. TCRdb independently ran MiXCR on the reads; one entry per CDR3 protein. The table shows about 260,000 distinct CDR3 sequences, with 12% to 15% occurring only once. This clonotype was detected only a few times. The antigen remains unidentified. This receptor was identified in a human donor in good health (CMV status not recorded). Some clones in this sample may be carry-over from other donors' samples. The sequenced sample consisted of PBMCs. This chain uses TRBV29-1 with TRBJ2-3; D tentatively reads TRBD1 or TRBD2 (5 bases each). CDR3 nucleotides: TGCAGCGTCCGGGTGGGGGTCACAGATACGCAGTATTTT. Translated: CSVRVGVTDTQYF.